These T cell receptor beta chains were read from a single sample in a study of cytomegalovirus exposure and HLA in healthy donors. The protocol was immunoSEQ multiplex PCR, while the TCRdb copy is restricted to in-frame clones and leaves out a portion. This sample has 120,000 or so clones, with roughly 72% found just once. The sample taken for sequencing was PBMCs. The receptors shown here come from a man aged 35-49 years in good health and CMV-seropositive. CDR3s include the opening cysteine and the closing phenylalanine or tryptophan. A D gene is named only where the DNA matches it firmly.

J | V | D | CDR3
TRBJ1-1 | TRBV7-3 | . | CASSLTGQGGWKAFF
TRBJ2-7 | TRBV11-2 | . | CASSRSQEGRYEQYF
TRBJ2-7 | TRBV5-1 | . | CASSSEGARWYEQYF
TRBJ2-5 | TRBV9 | . | CASSVRGTRGTQYF
TRBJ2-2 | TRBV27 | . | CASSLSGPMGRNTGELFF
TRBJ2-5 | TRBV18 | . | CASSPGLQETQYF
TRBJ2-1 | TRBV4-2 | TRBD2 | CASSQDRLAGNEQFF
TRBJ2-5 | TRBV29-1 | TRBD2 | CSVDGLAGRRQETQYF
TRBJ2-3 | TRBV6-6 | . | CASSARGTDTQYF
TRBJ1-1 | TRBV6-5 | TRBD1 | CASSSWDRGNTEAFF
TRBJ1-1 | TRBV5-4 | . | CASSLAIGGPNTEAFF
TRBJ2-3 | TRBV28 | . | CASSLFRGKGAQYF
TRBJ2-7 | TRBV5-4 | . | CASSLDSPYEQYF
TRBJ1-1 | TRBV6-6 | TRBD1 | CASSSPTGAAFF
TRBJ2-2 | TRBV10-3 | TRBD2 | CAISKTSGNTGELFF
TRBJ2-3 | TRBV29-1 | TRBD2 | CSVVGGRVDTQYF
TRBJ2-5 | TRBV5-1 | . | CASSAIFGSQETQYF
TRBJ2-7 | TRBV18 | TRBD1 | CATVPGTAKQGHYEQYF
TRBJ1-5 | TRBV30 | . | CACGDGGNQPQHF
TRBJ2-3 | TRBV13 | TRBD2 | CASSSGGGATDTQYF
TRBJ1-2 | TRBV4-2 | . | CASSQEPIMGRGGYTF
TRBJ2-1 | TRBV11-3 | . | CASSLEQGKQFF
. | TRBV9 | . | CASSVEAGGPLYEQYF
TRBJ2-7 | TRBV5-1 | . | CASRSEDYEQYF
TRBJ1-5 | TRBV6-1 | . | CASREASTVPQHF
. | TRBV18 | TRBD1 | CASSLDAGGREQYF
TRBJ2-1 | TRBV4-3 | . | CASVGSGNEQFF
TRBJ1-5 | TRBV10-3 | . | CAIRGGPGNQPQHF
TRBJ1-1 | TRBV6-5 | . | CASGISGSLATEAFF
TRBJ1-4 | TRBV19 | . | CASSIERGSNEKLFF
TRBJ2-5 | TRBV18 | . | CASSPEGGTRRETQYF
TRBJ2-7 | TRBV5-5 | . | CASSPWRATYEQYF
TRBJ1-2 | TRBV28 | . | CASSSGTPKPTF
TRBJ2-3 | TRBV7-2 | TRBD1 | CASSRRTGTDTQYF
TRBJ1-4 | TRBV15 | . | CATSREVAGVGEKLFF
TRBJ2-4 | TRBV27 | . | CASSLSPSRAKNIQYF
TRBJ1-2 | TRBV27 | TRBD1 | CASSPGQAAYGYTF
TRBJ2-1 | TRBV6-1 | . | CASRYPGSSYNEQFF
TRBJ2-3 | TRBV6-5 | . | CASRDADTQYF
TRBJ2-7 | TRBV2 | . | CASRDTDTNYEQYF
TRBJ1-3 | TRBV11-3 | . | CASSRGLSGNTIYF
TRBJ1-1 | TRBV29-1 | TRBD1 | CSVGADRANTEAFF
TRBJ2-5 | TRBV30 | TRBD2 | CAWKSARGGIETQYF
TRBJ2-1 | TRBV5-1 | . | CASSLAESYNEQFF
TRBJ1-2 | TRBV4-1 | TRBD1 | CASSPDRGGYGYTF
TRBJ2-2 | TRBV2 | TRBD1 | CASQSGTANTGELFF
TRBJ2-2 | TRBV13 | TRBD1 | CASSLGDRELGELFF
TRBJ2-5 | TRBV5-4 | TRBD2 | CASSSGLAGAYQETQYF
TRBJ2-6 | TRBV27 | . | CASSFGGARANVLTF
TRBJ2-7 | TRBV7-8 | . | CASSFQGSSFYEQYF
TRBJ1-2 | TRBV19 | . | CASSMTGGYNYGYTF
TRBJ2-7 | TRBV28 | TRBD2 | CATIPDLSGAYEQYF
TRBJ2-7 | TRBV4-2 | . | CASSQDDSSRREQYF
TRBJ2-3 | TRBV9 | . | CASSVTPSTDTQYF